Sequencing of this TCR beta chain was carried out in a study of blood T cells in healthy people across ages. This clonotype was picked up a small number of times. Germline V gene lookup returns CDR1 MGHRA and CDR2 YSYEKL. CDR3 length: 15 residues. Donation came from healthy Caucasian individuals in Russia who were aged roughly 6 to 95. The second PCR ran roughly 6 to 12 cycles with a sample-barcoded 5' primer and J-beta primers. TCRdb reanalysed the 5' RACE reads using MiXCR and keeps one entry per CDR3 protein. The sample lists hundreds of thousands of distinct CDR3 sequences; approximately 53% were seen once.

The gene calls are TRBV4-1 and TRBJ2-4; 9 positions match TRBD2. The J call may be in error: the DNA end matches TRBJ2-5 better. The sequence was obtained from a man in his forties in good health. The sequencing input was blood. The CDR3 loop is CASSQVGSGSETQYF. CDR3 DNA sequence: TGCGCCAGCAGCCAAGTGGGTAGCGGGAGTGAGACCCAGTACTTC.